Listed below are T cell receptor beta chains from one sample, sequenced in a study of PD-1 blockade in mismatch repair-deficient tumors. Repertoires were generated with immunoSEQ multiplex PCR, while TCRdb's copy carries only in-frame clones and drops some. The sample shows over 100,000 clones, roughly 80% of them seen only once. The sample was peripheral blood, taken roughly 13 months after starting pembrolizumab. These receptors came from an adult with mismatch repair-deficient cancer. Each CDR3 is given with its conserved first and last residue. The order of the fields is CDR3 DNA, CDR3 protein, clone size, D gene, V gene, J gene. The D gene is left open where the match is weak. Some rows mark clone size as missing; the rest say once, few, many or name a class of expanded clone.

TGTGCCAGTAGTATAAGGGGAAATCAGCCCCAGCATTTT	CASSIRGNQPQHF	-	-	TRBV19	TRBJ1-5
TGTGCCAGCAGTGTTAGCGGGAGTGGGTACAATGAGCAGTTCTTC	CASSVSGSGYNEQFF	-	TRBD2	TRBV9	TRBJ2-1
TGTGCCAGCAGCAGAACAAGAAACTACGAGCAGTACTTC	CASSRTRNYEQYF	-	-	TRBV7-3	TRBJ2-7
TGCGCCAGCAGCTTGGCCGAGGGGGCAGAGGGTTTGTATGGCTACACCTTC	CASSLAEGAEGLYGYTF	-	TRBD1	TRBV5-1	TRBJ1-2
TGTGCCTGGAGTGTACCAGGACAGGGAATAGAGACCCAGTACTTC	CAWSVPGQGIETQYF	-	TRBD1	TRBV30	TRBJ2-5
TGTGCCAGCAGCGTAGGATTGGGGAGGGCAGAAGCCGTTACTTTCTTT	CASSVGLGRAEAVTFF	-	-	TRBV9	TRBJ1-1
TGTGCCAGCAGCTGGGGTGGTCCAGATACGCAGTATTTT	CASSWGGPDTQYF	-	-	TRBV7-2	TRBJ2-3
TGTGCCAGCAGCCAGGGACTAGCGGCATCCTACGAGCAGTACTTC	CASSQGLAASYEQYF	-	TRBD2	TRBV9	TRBJ2-7
TGTGCCTGGAGTCTAGACTCGGACATTTTGGGAAGAGGTGGATACGAGCAGTACTTC	CAWSLDSDILGRGGYEQYF	-	-	TRBV30	TRBJ2-7
TGTGCCAGCAGCTTAGGGATTGGTAATCAGCCCCAGCATTTT	CASSLGIGNQPQHF	few	-	TRBV7-9	TRBJ1-5
TGTGCCACCAGCCCCCCCTTAGGGCTCTATGGCTACACCTTC	CATSPPLGLYGYTF	few	-	TRBV15	TRBJ1-2
TGTGCCAGCAGCTCCACTCCGGGACTGGCGGGGAATGAGCAGTTCTTC	CASSSTPGLAGNEQFF	-	-	TRBV7-6	TRBJ2-1
TGCGCCAGCAGTCGTGGGCGGGAGGACGCATCCTACGAGCAGTACTTC	CASSRGREDASYEQYF	-	TRBD2	TRBV23-1	TRBJ2-7
TGTGCCATCAGTAGCAGTCAAACTTACAATGAGCAGTTCTTC	CAISSSQTYNEQFF	-	-	TRBV10-3	TRBJ2-1
TGTGCCAGCAGCGATTGGACAGGGAAAAACTACGAGCAGTACTTC	CASSDWTGKNYEQYF	-	TRBD1	TRBV13	TRBJ2-7
TGTGCCAGCAGCTCCCCGGGAGGGATCACAGATACGCAGTATTTT	CASSSPGGITDTQYF	-	TRBD2	TRBV9	TRBJ2-3
TGTGCCAGCAGCTTACAACGCATGAACACTGAAGCTTTCTTT	CASSLQRMNTEAFF	few	-	TRBV5-4	TRBJ1-1
TGTGCCAGTAGTATCACCCTAGCGGGGTACAATGAGCAGTTCTTC	CASSITLAGYNEQFF	once	TRBD2	TRBV19	TRBJ2-1
TGCGCCAGCAGCCAAGGACCGGGGAACACAGATACGCAGTATTTT	CASSQGPGNTDTQYF	-	-	TRBV4-1	TRBJ2-3
TGTGCCACCAGCAGTCTCTTGACAGGGCCTGCCAAAAACATTCAGTACTTC	CATSSLLTGPAKNIQYF	-	TRBD1	TRBV15	TRBJ2-4
TGTGCCAGCAGTCAGATCTTTACTAGCGGGAGGGCCCTTGAGCAGTTCTTC	CASSQIFTSGRALEQFF	-	TRBD2	TRBV27	TRBJ2-1
TGTGCCAGTAGTCTCAGAATTTCGGCTGAAGCTTTCTTT	CASSLRISAEAFF	-	-	TRBV19	TRBJ1-1
TGTGCCAGTAGTATCGGGCGGAACTCCTACAATGAGCAGTTCTTC	CASSIGRNSYNEQFF	-	-	TRBV19	TRBJ2-1
TGTGCCAGCAGTTTAGCGCAGCATAGCAATCAGCCCCAGCATTTT	CASSLAQHSNQPQHF	-	-	TRBV28	TRBJ1-5
TGTGCCAGCAGTGATACGACGCTTAGGACTGTTCATGAGCAGTTCTTC	CASSDTTLRTVHEQFF	-	-	TRBV25-1	TRBJ2-1
TGTGCCAGCAGCTCCCAGACTGCAGCGCTCACCGGGGAGCTGTTTTTT	CASSSQTAALTGELFF	-	-	TRBV5-6	TRBJ2-2
TGTGCCAGTAGTATTGGTGGGGGGCCCAGCTCTGGAAACACCATATATTTT	CASSIGGGPSSGNTIYF	once	-	TRBV19	TRBJ1-3
TGTGCCATCAGTGAGGGACAGGGCACAGATACGCAGTATTTT	CAISEGQGTDTQYF	-	TRBD1	TRBV10-3	TRBJ2-3
TGCGCCAGCAGCTCCGGACTAGCGGGAGGGATAGATACGCAGTATTTT	CASSSGLAGGIDTQYF	-	TRBD2	TRBV5-1	TRBJ2-3
TGCGCCAGCAGTAACTACGGCGAGCAGTACTTC	CASSNYGEQYF	once	-	TRBV5-1	TRBJ2-7
TGCGCCAGCAGCCAACGACAGGGTTGGACTGAAGCTTTCTTT	CASSQRQGWTEAFF	-	TRBD1	TRBV4-1	TRBJ1-1
TGTGCCAGCAGCGGTGTCCAAGAGACCCAGTACTTC	CASSGVQETQYF	-	-	TRBV7-6	TRBJ2-5
TGTGCCATCAGTGATCGGGGGAAAACTGAAGCTTTCTTT	CAISDRGKTEAFF	-	-	TRBV10-3	TRBJ1-1
TGTGCCAGCAGTTTAAGTATAGGCCTTCTGGGATCTGGGGCCAACGTCCTGACTTTC	CASSLSIGLLGSGANVLTF	-	-	TRBV27	TRBJ2-6
TGTGCCAGCAGTGAAGGGCCAGGGGGCTACGAGCAGTACTTC	CASSEGPGGYEQYF	-	TRBD1	TRBV6-1	TRBJ2-7
TGTGCCAGCAGCCCTGACAGCGGGAGGGTCGGCACGCAGTATTTT	CASSPDSGRVGTQYF	-	TRBD2	TRBV11-2	TRBJ2-3
TGTGCCATCAGGGGGTCAGGGGGCTTCTCCTACAATGAGCAGTTCTTC	CAIRGSGGFSYNEQFF	-	TRBD1	TRBV10-3	TRBJ2-1
TGTGCCAGCAGCCCCGGGACAGTCACAGATACGCAGTATTTT	CASSPGTVTDTQYF	-	TRBD1	TRBV5-4	TRBJ2-3
TGTGCCGGTTCCGGCACAGATACGCAGTATTTT	CAGSGTDTQYF	-	-	TRBV7-2	TRBJ2-3
TGTGCCAGCAGCGCGACTGTAGCCGACGCGCAAGAGACCCAGTACTTC	CASSATVADAQETQYF	-	-	TRBV5-5	TRBJ2-5
TGTGCCAGCTCAGAAGGGGGAGGGCCCTACGAGCAGTACTTC	CASSEGGGPYEQYF	-	-	TRBV7-2	TRBJ2-7
TGCAGCGTTGAAGATCCGCAGCGGAGCTCCTACAATGAGCAGTTCTTC	CSVEDPQRSSYNEQFF	-	-	TRBV29-1	TRBJ2-1
TGTGCCATGGGACAGGGGGCGAATCAGCCCCAGCATTTT	CAMGQGANQPQHF	-	TRBD1	TRBV10-3	TRBJ1-5
TGTGCCAGCAGCTTAGACAGGGGGCTAGGACAGCCCCAGCATTTT	CASSLDRGLGQPQHF	-	TRBD1	TRBV7-6	TRBJ1-5
TGTGCCAGCAGTGATCTGGGACAGGCTCACTACGAGCAGTACTTC	CASSDLGQAHYEQYF	-	TRBD1	TRBV6-1	TRBJ2-7
TGTGCCAGCAGCATCGACAGGACTGAAAAACTGTTTTTT	CASSIDRTEKLFF	-	-	TRBV11-1	TRBJ1-4
TGTGCCAGCAGCGGTCCGGGAGGCCTATTCTTC	CASSGPGGLFF	-	TRBD2	TRBV7-3	TRBJ2-1
TGTGCCAGTAGTCTCGGACAGTACCAGATCACAGATACGCAGTATTTT	CASSLGQYQITDTQYF	-	-	TRBV19	TRBJ2-3
TGTGCCAGCAGCGGGGGACAGTATAGCAATCAGCCCCAGCATTTT	CASSGGQYSNQPQHF	-	TRBD1	TRBV5-6	TRBJ1-5
TGTGCCAGCAGCATTGGGACTAGCGGGAGCGGACAAGAGACCCAGTACTTC	CASSIGTSGSGQETQYF	-	TRBD2	TRBV7-2	TRBJ2-5
TGTGCCAGCACCGATCAAGAGACCCAGTACTTC	CASTDQETQYF	-	-	TRBV11-3	TRBJ2-5
TGTGCCAGCAGCTCCGGGACACAGGAATACAATGAGCAGTTCTTC	CASSSGTQEYNEQFF	-	-	TRBV5-6	TRBJ2-1
TGTGCCAGCAGTGAACAGTGGCGGGAGAATGTAGATACGCAGTATTTT	CASSEQWRENVDTQYF	-	TRBD2	TRBV2	TRBJ2-3
TGTGCCAGCAAATCCGCGACAGGGGGACCCTACGAGCAGTACTTC	CASKSATGGPYEQYF	-	TRBD1	TRBV5-6	TRBJ2-7
TGTGCCAGCAGCTTACAGGCTTCGGGGACCGGGGAGCTGTTTTTT	CASSLQASGTGELFF	-	-	TRBV11-2	TRBJ2-2